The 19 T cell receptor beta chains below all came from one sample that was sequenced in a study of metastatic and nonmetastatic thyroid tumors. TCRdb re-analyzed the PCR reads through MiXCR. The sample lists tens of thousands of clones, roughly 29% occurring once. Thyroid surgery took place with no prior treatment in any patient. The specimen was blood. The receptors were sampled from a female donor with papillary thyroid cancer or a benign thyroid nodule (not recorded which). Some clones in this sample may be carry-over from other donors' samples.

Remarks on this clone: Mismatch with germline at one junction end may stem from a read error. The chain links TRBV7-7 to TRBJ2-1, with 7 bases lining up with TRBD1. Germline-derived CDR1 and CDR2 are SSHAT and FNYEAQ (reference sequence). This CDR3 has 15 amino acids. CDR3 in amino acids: CASSRRQGTDNEQFF. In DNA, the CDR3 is TGTGCTAGCAGCCGCCGACAGGGAACTGACAATGAGCAGTTCTTC.

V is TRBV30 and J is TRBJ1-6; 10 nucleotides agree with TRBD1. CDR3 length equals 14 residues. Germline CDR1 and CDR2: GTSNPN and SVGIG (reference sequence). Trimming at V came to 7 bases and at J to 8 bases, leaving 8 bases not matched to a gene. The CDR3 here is CASHAGTGDSPLHF. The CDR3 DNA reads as TGTGCCTCTCATGCCGGGACAGGGGATTCACCCCTCCACTTT.

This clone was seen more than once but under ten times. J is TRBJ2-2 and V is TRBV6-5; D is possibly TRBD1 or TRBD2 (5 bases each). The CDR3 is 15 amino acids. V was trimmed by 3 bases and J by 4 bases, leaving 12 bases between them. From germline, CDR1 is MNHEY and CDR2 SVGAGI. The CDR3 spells CASSYQWDRTGELFF. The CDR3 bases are TGTGCCAGCAGTTATCAGTGGGACCGCACCGGGGAGCTGTTTTTT.

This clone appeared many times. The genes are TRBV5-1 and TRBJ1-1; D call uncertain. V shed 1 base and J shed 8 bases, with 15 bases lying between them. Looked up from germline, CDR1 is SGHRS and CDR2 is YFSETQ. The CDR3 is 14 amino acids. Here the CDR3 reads CASSLNIQVGEAFF. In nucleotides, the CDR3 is TGCGCCAGCAGCTTGAACATCCAGGTCGGGGAAGCTTTCTTT.

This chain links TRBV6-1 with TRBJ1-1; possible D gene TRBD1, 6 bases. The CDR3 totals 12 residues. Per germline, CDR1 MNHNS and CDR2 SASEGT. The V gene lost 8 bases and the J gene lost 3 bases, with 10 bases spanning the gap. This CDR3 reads CASRRGDTEAFF. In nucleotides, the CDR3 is TGTGCCAGCCGAAGGGGGGACACTGAAGCTTTCTTT.

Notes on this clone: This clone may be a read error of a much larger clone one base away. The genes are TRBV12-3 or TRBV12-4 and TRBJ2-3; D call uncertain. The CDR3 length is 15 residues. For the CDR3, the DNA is TGTGCCAGCAGTGACGGAACAGATCGCACAGATACGCCGTATTTT. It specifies CASSDGTDRTDTPYF.

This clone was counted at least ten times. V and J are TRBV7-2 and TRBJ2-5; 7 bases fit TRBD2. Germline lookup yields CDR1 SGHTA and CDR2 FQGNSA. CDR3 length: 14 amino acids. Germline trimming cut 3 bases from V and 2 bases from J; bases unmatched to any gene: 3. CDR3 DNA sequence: TGTGCCAGCAGCTTCCGGACTAGACAAGAGACCCAGTACTTC. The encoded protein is CASSFRTRQETQYF.

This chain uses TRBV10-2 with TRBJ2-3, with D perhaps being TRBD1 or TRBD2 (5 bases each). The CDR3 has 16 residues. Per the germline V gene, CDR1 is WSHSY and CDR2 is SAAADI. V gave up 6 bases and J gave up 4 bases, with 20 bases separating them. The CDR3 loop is CASRGTAGNWADTQYF. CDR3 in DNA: TGCGCCAGCAGGGGGACCGCGGGTAACTGGGCAGATACGCAGTATTTT.

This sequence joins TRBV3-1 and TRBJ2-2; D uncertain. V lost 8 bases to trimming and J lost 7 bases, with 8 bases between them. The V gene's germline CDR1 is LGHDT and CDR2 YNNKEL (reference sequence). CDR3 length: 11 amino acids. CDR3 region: CASFRFGELFF. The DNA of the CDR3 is TGTGCCAGCTTCCGTTTCGGGGAGCTGTTTTTT. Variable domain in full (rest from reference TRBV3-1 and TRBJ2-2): DTAVSQTPKYLVTQMGNDKSIKCEQNLGHDTMYWYKQDSKKFLKIMFSYNNKELIINETVPNRFSPKSPDKAHLNLHINSLELGDSAVYFCASFRFGELFFGEGSRLTVL.

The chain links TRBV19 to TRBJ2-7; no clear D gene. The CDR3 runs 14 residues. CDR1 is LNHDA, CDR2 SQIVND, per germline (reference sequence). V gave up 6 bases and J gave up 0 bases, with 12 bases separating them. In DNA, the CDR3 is TGTGCCAGTAGGCTTGTCGGTAACTCCTACGAGCAGTACTTC. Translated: CASRLVGNSYEQYF.

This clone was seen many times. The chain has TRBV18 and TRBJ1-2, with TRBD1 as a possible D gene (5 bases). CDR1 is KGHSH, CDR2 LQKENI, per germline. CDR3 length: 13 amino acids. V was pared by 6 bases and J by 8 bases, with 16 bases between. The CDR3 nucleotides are TGTGCCAGCTCGCTGTCGGGGGGTCGAGGCTACACCTTC. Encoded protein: CASSLSGGRGYTF.

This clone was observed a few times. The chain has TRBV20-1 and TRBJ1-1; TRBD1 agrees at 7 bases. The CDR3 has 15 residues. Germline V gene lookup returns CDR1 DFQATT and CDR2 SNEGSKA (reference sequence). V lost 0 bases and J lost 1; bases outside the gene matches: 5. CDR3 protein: CSAREGWDRNTEAFF. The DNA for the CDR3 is TGCAGTGCTAGAGAAGGCTGGGACAGGAACACTGAAGCTTTCTTT.

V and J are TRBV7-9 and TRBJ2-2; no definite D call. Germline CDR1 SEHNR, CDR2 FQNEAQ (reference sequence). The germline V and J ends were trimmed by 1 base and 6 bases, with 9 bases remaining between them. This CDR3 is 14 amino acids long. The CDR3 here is CASSLGPGAGELFF. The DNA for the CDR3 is TGTGCCAGCAGCTTAGGACCCGGCGCCGGGGAGCTGTTTTTT.

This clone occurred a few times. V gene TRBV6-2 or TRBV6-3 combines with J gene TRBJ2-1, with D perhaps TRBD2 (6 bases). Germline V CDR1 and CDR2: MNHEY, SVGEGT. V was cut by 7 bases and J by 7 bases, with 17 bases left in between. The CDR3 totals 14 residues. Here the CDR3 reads CASTTAGPANEQFF. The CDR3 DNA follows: TGTGCCAGCACTACGGCGGGGCCTGCTAATGAGCAGTTCTTC.

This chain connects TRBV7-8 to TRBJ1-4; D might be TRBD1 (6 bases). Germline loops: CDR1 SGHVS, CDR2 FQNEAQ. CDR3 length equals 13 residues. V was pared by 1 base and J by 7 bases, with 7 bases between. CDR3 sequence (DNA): TGTGCCAGCAGCTTAGGACAGGTTGAAAAACTGTTTTTT. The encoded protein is CASSLGQVEKLFF.

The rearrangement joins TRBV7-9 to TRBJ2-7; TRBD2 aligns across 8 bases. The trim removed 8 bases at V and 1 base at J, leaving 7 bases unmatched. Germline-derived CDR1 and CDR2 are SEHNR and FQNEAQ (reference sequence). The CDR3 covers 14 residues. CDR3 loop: CASVGAGESYEQYF. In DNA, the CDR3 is TGTGCCAGCGTGGGAGCGGGAGAATCCTACGAGCAGTACTTC.

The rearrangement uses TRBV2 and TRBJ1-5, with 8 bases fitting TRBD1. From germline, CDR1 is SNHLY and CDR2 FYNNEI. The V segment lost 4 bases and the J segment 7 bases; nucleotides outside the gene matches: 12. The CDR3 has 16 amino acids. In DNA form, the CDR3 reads TGTGCCAGCAGTGGTCCGAACAGGGGGGAATGGCAGCCCCAGCATTTT. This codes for CASSGPNRGEWQPQHF. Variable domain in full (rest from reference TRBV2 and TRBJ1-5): EPEVTQTPSHQVTQMGQEVILRCVPISNHLYFYWYRQILGQKVEFLVSFYNNEISEKSEIFDDQFSVERPDGSNFTLKIRSTKLEDSAMYFCASSGPNRGEWQPQHFGDGTRLSIL.

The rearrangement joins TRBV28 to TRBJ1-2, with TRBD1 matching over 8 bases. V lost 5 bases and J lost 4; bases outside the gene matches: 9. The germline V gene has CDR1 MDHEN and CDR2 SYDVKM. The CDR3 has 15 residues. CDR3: CASSKDAGGGYGYTF. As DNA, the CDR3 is TGTGCCAGCAGTAAAGATGCAGGGGGCGGCTATGGCTACACCTTC.

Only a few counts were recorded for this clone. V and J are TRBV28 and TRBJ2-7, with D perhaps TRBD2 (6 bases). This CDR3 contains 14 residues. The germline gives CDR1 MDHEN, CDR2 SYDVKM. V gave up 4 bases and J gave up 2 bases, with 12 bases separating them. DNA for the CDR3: TGTGCCAGCAGTTCGGGAGCCCCCCCCTACGAGCAGTACTTC. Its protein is CASSSGAPPYEQYF.